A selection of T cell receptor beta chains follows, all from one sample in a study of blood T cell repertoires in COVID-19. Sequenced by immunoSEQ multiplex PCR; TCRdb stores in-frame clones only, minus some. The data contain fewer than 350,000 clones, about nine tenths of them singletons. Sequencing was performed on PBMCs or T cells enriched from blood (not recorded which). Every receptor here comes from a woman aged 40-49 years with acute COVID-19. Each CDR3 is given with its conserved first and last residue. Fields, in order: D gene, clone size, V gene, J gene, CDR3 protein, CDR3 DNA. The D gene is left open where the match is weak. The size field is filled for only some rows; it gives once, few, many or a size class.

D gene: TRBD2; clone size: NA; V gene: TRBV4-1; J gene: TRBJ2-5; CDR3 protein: CASSQGRLAGVRETQYF; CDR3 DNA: TGCGCCAGCAGCCAGGGAAGACTAGCGGGAGTGCGGGAGACCCAGTACTTC
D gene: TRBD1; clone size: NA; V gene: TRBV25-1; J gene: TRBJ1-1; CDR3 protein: CASRGQGYTEAFF; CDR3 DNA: TGTGCCAGCAGGGGACAGGGGTACACTGAAGCTTTCTTT
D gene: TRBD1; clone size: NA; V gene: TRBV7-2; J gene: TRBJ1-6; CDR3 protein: CASSLGGQYNSPLHF; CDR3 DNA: TGTGCCAGCAGCTTAGGGGGACAGTATAATTCACCCCTCCACTTT
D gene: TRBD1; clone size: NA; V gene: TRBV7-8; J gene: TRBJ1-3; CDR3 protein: CASSPRWDRSSGNTIYF; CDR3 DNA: TGTGCCAGCAGCCCTAGGTGGGACAGGTCTTCTGGAAACACCATATATTTT
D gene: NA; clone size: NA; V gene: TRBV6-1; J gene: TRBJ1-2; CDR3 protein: CASSELTTNYGYTF; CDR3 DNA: TGTGCCAGCAGTGAGCTGACAACTAACTATGGCTACACCTTC
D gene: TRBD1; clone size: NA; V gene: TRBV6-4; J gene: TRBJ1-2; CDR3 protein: CASSSGTGSPGYTF; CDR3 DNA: TGTGCCAGCAGTTCCGGGACAGGGAGTCCGGGCTACACCTTC
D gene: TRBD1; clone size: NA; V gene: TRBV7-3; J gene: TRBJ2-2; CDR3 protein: CASGRTGGSTGELFF; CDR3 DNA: TGTGCCAGCGGTCGGACAGGGGGATCCACCGGGGAGCTGTTTTTT
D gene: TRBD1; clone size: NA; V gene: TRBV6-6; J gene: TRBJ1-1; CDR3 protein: CASRGQGENTEAFF; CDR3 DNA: TGTGCCAGCAGGGGACAGGGTGAGAACACTGAAGCTTTCTTT
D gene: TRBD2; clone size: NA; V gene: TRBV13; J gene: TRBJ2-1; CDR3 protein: CASSLMGSGGYNEQFF; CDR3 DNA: TGTGCCAGCAGCCTTATGGGGAGCGGGGGATACAATGAGCAGTTCTTC
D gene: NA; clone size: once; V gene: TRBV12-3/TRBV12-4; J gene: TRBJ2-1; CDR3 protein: CATQGNEQFF; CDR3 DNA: TGTGCCACCCAGGGAAATGAGCAGTTCTTC
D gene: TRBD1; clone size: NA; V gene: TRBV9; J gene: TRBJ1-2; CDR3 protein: CASSIHSGQGDQAYGYTF; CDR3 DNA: TGTGCCAGCAGCATACATTCGGGACAGGGGGATCAGGCTTATGGCTACACCTTC
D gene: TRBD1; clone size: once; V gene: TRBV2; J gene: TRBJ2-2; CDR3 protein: CAGQGARDTGELFF; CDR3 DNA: TGTGCCGGTCAGGGGGCGCGGGACACCGGGGAGCTGTTTTTT
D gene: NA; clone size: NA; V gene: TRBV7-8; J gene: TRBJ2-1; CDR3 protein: CASSHMGGFSAEQFF; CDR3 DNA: TGTGCCAGCAGCCACATGGGGGGATTCTCCGCTGAGCAGTTCTTC
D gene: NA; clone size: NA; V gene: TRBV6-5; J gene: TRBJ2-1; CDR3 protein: CASSPPGYNEQFF; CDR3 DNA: TGTGCCAGCAGCCCGCCAGGCTACAATGAGCAGTTCTTC
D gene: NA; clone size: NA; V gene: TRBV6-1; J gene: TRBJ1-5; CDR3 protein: CASSGPREAVGKPQHF; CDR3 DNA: TGTGCCAGCAGTGGACCCCGGGAGGCTGTGGGCAAGCCCCAGCATTTT
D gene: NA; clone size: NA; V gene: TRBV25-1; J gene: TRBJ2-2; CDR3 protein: CASSADIGGELFF; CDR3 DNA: TGTGCCAGCAGCGCCGACATTGGCGGGGAGCTGTTTTTT
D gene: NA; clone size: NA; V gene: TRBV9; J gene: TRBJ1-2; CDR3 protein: CASSQGSRDPPGGGYTF; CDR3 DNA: TGTGCCAGCAGCCAGGGAAGTCGGGACCCACCCGGGGGGGGCTACACCTTC